The rows below give T cell receptor beta chains drawn from one sample of a study of regulatory T cells in long-lasting Graves disease. TCRdb redid the calling of the multiplex PCR reads with MiXCR, one entry per CDR3 protein. The repertoire holds about 290,000 distinct CDR3 sequences, with approximately 20% as singletons. The sequences come from peripheral blood mononuclear cells (PBMCs), collected when the disease was refractory, from a patient treated with antithyroid drugs. These receptors all come from a female donor with Graves disease. The CDR3 runs from the conserved cysteine through the conserved F or W. The D gene is left open where the match is weak. Part of the rows lack a size; the others show once, few, many or a class for expanded clones.

j_gene	d_gene	abundance	v_gene	CDR3aa	CDR3nt
TRBJ2-7	TRBD1	many	TRBV18	CASSPGQGTTYEQYF	TGTGCCAGCTCACCGGGACAGGGGACAACCTACGAGCAGTACTTC
TRBJ1-5	.	.	TRBV7-8	CASSPTVYGGNQPQHF	TGTGCCAGCAGTCCTACCGTTTACGGAGGGAATCAGCCCCAGCATTTT
TRBJ1-5	.	many	TRBV7-2	CASSLGGLNQPQHF	TGTGCCAGCAGCTTAGGGGGACTTAATCAGCCCCAGCATTTT
TRBJ1-1	.	many	TRBV28	CASTPPATLNTEAFF	TGTGCCAGCACACCCCCCGCAACCCTGAACACTGAAGCTTTCTTT
TRBJ2-1	TRBD1	few	TRBV20-1	CSARGQGYNEQFF	TGCAGTGCTCGCGGACAGGGGTACAATGAGCAGTTCTTC
TRBJ2-3	TRBD2	few	TRBV20-1	CSARGRVDTQYF	TGCAGTGCTAGGGGGAGGGTGGATACGCAGTATTTT
TRBJ2-2	.	.	TRBV4-1	CASSQGRDRNTGELFF	TGCGCCAGCAGCCAAGGGCGGGATCGAAACACCGGGGAGCTGTTTTTT
TRBJ1-6	TRBD1	few	TRBV12-3/TRBV12-4	CASRKSGQLNSPLHF	TGTGCCAGCAGAAAATCGGGACAGCTTAATTCACCCCTCCACTTT
TRBJ2-7	TRBD2	many	TRBV6-2/TRBV6-3	CASNLAETYEQYF	TGTGCCAGCAATCTAGCGGAAACCTACGAGCAGTACTTC
TRBJ1-1	.	few	TRBV30	CAWSRNGGPIEAFF	TGTGCCTGGAGTCGTAACGGAGGCCCCATTGAAGCTTTCTTT
TRBJ1-1	.	.	TRBV7-2	CASSLQGQIATEAFF	TGTGCCAGCAGCTTACAGGGACAAATTGCCACTGAAGCTTTCTTT
TRBJ2-7	TRBD2	many	TRBV7-2	CASSPRLAGALYEQYF	TGTGCCAGCAGCCCCCGACTAGCGGGAGCCCTCTACGAGCAGTACTTC
TRBJ2-7	.	.	TRBV15	CATRNPSSYEQYF	TGTGCCACCCGAAACCCGAGCTCCTACGAGCAGTACTTC
TRBJ1-2	TRBD1	many	TRBV6-1	CASSDYRGEDGYTF	TGTGCCAGCAGCGACTACAGGGGAGAAGATGGCTACACCTTC
TRBJ1-3	.	.	TRBV18	CASSPPRQVSGNTIYF	TGTGCCAGCTCACCACCCCGGCAAGTCTCTGGAAACACCATATATTTT
TRBJ1-1	.	.	TRBV18	CASSPITGTANTEAFF	TGTGCCAGCTCACCTATAACCGGGACGGCGAACACTGAAGCTTTCTTT